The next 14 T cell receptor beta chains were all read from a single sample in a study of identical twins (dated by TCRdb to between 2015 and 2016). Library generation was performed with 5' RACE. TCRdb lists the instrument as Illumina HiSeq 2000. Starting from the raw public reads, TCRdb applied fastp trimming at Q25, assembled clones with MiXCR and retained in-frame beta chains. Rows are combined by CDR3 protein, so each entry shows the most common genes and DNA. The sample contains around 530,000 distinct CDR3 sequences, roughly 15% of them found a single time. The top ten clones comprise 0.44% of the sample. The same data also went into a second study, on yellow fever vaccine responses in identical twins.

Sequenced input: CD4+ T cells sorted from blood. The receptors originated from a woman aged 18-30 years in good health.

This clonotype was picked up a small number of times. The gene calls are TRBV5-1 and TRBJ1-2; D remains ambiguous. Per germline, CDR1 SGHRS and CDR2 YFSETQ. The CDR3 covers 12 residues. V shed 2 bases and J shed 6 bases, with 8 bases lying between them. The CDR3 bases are TGCGCCAGCAGCTTATCTGTCGATGGCTACACCTTC. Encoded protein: CASSLSVDGYTF.

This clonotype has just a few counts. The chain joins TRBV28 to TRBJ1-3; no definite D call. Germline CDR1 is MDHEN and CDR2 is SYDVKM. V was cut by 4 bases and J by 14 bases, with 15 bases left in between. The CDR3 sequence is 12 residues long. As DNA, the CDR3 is TGTGCCAGCAGTTCAGGCTCGGTGTTGGTATATTTT. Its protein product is CASSSGSVLVYF.

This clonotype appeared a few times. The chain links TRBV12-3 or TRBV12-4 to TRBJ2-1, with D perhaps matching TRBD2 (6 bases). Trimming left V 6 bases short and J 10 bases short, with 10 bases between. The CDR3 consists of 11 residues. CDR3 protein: CASRVTSEQFF. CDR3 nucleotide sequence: TGTGCCAGCAGGGTCACTAGCGAGCAGTTCTTC.

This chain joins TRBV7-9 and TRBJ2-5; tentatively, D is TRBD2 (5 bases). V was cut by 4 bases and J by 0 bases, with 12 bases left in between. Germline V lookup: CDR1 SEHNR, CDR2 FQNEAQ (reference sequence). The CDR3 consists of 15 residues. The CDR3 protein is CASSSRPDYQETQYF. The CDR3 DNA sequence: TGTGCCAGCAGCTCCCGACCGGACTACCAAGAGACCCAGTACTTC.

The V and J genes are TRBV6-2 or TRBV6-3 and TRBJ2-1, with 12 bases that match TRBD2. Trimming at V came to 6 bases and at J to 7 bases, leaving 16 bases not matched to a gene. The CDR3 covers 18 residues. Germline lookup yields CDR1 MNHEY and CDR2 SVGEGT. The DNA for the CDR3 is TGTGCCAGCAGAAACCCCGGACTAGCGGGAAAGAGTAGGAATGAGCAGTTCTTC. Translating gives CASRNPGLAGKSRNEQFF.

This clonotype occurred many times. CDR3 bases: TGTGCCAGCAGGACAGGGGGAGAGACCCAGTACTTC. Protein: CASRTGGETQYF. The chain combines TRBV12-3 or TRBV12-4 with TRBJ2-5, with 9 nucleotides matching TRBD1. The junction had 0 bases not matched to a gene; V was cut back by 6 bases and J by 4 bases. This CDR3 is 12 amino acids long.

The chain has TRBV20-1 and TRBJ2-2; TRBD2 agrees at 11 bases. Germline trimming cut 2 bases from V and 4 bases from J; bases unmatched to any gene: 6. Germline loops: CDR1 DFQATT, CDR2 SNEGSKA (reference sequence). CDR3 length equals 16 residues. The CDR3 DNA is TGCAGTGCTAGACCCCCTAGCGGGGGGCTCACCGGGGAGCTGTTTTTT. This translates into CSARPPSGGLTGELFF.

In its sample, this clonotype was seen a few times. This CDR3 is CASSYGGRSRTEAFF. Written as DNA, the CDR3 is TGTGCCAGCAGTTACGGGGGCAGGTCGCGAACTGAAGCTTTCTTT. This rearrangement joins TRBV6-5 to TRBJ1-1; a possible D gene is TRBD1 (6 bases). The V end was cut by 2 bases, the J end by 5 bases, with 15 bases between. CDR1 MNHEY and CDR2 SVGAGI come from the germline V gene. The CDR3 sequence is 15 residues long.

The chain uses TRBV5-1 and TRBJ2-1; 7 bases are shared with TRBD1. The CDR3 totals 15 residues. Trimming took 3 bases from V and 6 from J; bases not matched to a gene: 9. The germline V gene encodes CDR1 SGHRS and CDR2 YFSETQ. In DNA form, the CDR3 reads TGCGCCAGCAGCTCCGGACAGGAAACTACCAATGAGCAGTTCTTC. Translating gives CASSSGQETTNEQFF.

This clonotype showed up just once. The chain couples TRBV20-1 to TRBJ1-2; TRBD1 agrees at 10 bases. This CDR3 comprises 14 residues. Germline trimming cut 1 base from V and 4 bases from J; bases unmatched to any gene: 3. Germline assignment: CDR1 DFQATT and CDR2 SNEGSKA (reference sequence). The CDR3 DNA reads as TGCAGTGCTAGAGTAAGGACAGGGGGCTATGGCTACACCTTC. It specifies CSARVRTGGYGYTF.

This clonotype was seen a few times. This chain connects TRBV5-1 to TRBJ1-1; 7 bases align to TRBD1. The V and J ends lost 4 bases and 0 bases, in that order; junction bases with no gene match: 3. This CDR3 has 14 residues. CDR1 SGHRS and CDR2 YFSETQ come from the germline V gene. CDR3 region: CASSTTGVNTEAFF. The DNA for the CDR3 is TGCGCCAGCAGCACAACAGGGGTGAACACTGAAGCTTTCTTT.

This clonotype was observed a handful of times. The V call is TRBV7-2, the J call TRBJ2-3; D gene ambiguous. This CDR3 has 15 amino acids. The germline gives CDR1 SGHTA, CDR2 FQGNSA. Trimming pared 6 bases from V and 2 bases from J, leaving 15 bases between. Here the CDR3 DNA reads TGTGCCAGCAGTTACGTAGCCGAGTACACAGATACGCAGTATTTT. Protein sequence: CASSYVAEYTDTQYF.

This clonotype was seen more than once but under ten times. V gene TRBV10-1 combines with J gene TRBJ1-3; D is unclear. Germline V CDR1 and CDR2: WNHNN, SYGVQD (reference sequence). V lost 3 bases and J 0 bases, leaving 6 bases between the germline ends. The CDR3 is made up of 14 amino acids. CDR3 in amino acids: CASSDLASGNTIYF. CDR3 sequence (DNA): TGCGCCAGCAGTGATTTGGCCTCTGGAAACACCATATATTTT.

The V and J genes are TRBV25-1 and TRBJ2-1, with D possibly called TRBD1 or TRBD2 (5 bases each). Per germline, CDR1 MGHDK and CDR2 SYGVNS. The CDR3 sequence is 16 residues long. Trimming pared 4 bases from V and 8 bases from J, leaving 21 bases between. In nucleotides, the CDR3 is TGTGCCAGCAGTGCCCCAGGGCCACTAGAAAGCGATGAGCAGTTCTTC. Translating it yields CASSAPGPLESDEQFF.